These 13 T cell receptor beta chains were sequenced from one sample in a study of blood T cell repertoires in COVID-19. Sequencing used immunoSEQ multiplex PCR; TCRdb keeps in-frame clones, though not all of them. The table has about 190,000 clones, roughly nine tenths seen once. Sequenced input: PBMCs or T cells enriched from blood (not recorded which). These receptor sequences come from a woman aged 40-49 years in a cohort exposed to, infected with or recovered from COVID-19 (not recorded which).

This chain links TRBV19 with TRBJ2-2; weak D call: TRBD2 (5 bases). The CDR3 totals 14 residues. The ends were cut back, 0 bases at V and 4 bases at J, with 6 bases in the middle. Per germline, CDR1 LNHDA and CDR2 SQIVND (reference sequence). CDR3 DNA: TGTGCCAGTAGTATAGATAGCGCCACCGGGGAGCTGTTTTTT. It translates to CASSIDSATGELFF.

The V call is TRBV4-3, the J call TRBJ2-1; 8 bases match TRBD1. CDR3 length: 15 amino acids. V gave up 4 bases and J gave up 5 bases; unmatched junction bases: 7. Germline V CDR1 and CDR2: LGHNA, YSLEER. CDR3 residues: CASSPGGGRDNEQFF. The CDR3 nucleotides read TGCGCCAGCAGCCCAGGGGGCGGACGGGACAATGAGCAGTTCTTC.

The DNA for the CDR3 is TGTGCCAGTACCTCAGTCGGGGTTCCCCAGCATTTT. Amino acid sequence: CASTSVGVPQHF. The chain has TRBV19 and TRBJ1-5; D is uncertain. This CDR3 region has 12 residues. V lost 7 bases to trimming and J lost 10 bases, with 14 bases between them. The V gene's germline CDR1 is LNHDA and CDR2 SQIVND (reference sequence).

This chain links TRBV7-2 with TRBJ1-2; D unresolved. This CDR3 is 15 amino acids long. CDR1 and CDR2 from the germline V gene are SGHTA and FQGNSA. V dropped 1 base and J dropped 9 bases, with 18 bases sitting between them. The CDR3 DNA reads TGTGCCAGCAGCTTAGGCCGGGTCGAGGATAGTAGCTACACCTTC. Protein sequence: CASSLGRVEDSSYTF.

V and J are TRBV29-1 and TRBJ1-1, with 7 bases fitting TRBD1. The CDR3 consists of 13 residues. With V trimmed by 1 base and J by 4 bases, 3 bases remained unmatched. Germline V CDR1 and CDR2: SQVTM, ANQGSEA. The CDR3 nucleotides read TGCAGCGTTGAAGGACAGGGAGGCACTGAAGCTTTCTTT. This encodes CSVEGQGGTEAFF.

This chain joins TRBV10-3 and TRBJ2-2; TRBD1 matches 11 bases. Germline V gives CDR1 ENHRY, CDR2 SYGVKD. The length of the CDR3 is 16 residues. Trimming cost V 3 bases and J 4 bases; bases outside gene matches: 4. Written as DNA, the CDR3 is TGTGCCATCAGTGACTCCGGGACAGGGGGCACCGGGGAGCTGTTTTTT. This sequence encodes CAISDSGTGGTGELFF.

The CDR3, as DNA: TGTGCCAGCTCACCCCCTCAGAATTATTACAATGAGCAGTTCTTC. This codes for CASSPPQNYYNEQFF. The rearrangement joins TRBV18 to TRBJ2-1, with D unclear. The V gene's germline CDR1 is KGHSH and CDR2 LQKENI. V lost 3 bases to trimming and J lost 4 bases, with 13 bases between them. The CDR3 spans 15 residues. Complete variable domain (other parts from reference TRBV18 and TRBJ2-1): NAGVMQNPRHLVRRRGQEARLRCSPMKGHSHVYWYRQLPEEGLKFMVYLQKENIIDESGMPKERFSAEFPKEGPSILRIQQVVRGDSAAYFCASSPPQNYYNEQFFGPGTRLTVL.

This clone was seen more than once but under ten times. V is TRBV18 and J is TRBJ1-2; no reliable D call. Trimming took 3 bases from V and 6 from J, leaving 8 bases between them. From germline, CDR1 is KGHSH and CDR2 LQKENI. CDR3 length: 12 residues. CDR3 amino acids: CASSPEGNGYTF. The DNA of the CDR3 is TGTGCCAGCTCACCGGAGGGAAATGGCTACACCTTC. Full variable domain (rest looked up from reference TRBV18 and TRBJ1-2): NAGVMQNPRHLVRRRGQEARLRCSPMKGHSHVYWYRQLPEEGLKFMVYLQKENIIDESGMPKERFSAEFPKEGPSILRIQQVVRGDSAAYFCASSPEGNGYTFGSGTRLTVV.

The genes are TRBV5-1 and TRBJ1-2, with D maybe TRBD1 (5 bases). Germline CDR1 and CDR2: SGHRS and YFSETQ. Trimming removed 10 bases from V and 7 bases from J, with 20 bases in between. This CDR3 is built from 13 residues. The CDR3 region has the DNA TGCGCCGGCTACCGGGACTCTGCAGGTGGCTACACCTTC. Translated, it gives CAGYRDSAGGYTF.

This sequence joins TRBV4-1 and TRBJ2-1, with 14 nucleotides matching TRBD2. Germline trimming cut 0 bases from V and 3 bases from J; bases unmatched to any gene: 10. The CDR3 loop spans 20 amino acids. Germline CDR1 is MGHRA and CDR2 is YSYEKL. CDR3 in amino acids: CASSQEGRLAGGPYYNEQFF. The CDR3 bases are TGCGCCAGCAGCCAAGAGGGGAGACTAGCGGGGGGGCCTTACTACAATGAGCAGTTCTTC.

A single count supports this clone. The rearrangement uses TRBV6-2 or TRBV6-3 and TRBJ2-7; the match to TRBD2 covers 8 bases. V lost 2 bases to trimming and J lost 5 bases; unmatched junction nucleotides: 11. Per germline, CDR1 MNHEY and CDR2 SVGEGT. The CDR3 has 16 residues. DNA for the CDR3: TGTGCCAGCAGTTACCTCCAGGGCGGGGGGCACCACGAGCAGTACTTC. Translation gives CASSYLQGGGHHEQYF.

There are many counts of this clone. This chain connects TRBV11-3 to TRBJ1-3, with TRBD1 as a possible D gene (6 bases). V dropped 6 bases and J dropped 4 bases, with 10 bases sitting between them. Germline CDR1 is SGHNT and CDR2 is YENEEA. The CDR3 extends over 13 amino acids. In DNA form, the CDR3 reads TGTGCCAGCAGGAAGGGGGACGGAAACACCATATATTTT. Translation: CASRKGDGNTIYF.

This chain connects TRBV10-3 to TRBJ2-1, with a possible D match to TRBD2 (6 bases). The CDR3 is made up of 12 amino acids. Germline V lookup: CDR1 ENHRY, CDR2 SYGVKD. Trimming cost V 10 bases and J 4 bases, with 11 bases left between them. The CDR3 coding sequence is TGTGCCACCGGGGGAGGTTACAATGAGCAGTTCTTC. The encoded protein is CATGGGYNEQFF.